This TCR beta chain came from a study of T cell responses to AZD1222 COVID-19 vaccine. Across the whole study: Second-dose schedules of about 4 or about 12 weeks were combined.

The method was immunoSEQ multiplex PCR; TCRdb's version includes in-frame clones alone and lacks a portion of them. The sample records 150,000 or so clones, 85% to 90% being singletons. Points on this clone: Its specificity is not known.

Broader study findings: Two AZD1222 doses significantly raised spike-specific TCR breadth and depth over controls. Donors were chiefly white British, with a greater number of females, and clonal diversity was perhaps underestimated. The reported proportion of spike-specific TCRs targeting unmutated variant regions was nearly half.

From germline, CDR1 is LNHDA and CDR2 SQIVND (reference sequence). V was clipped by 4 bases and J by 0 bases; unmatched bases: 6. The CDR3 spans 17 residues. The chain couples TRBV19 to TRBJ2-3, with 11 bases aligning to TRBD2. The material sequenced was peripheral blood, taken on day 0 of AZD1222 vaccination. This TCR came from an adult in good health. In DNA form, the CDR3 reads TGTGCCAGTAGTACAAAAGCTAGCGGGGGGAGCACAGATACGCAGTATTTT. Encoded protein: CASSTKASGGSTDTQYF.